The rows below give T cell receptor beta chains drawn from one sample of a study of cytomegalovirus exposure and HLA in healthy donors. Libraries were prepared by immunoSEQ multiplex PCR; TCRdb keeps only in-frame clonotypes and omits some of them. The repertoire includes approximately 90,000 clones, less than 65% of them detected once, and roughly 6% sits in the top ten. The sequenced material came from PBMCs. These TCRs come from a woman in her twenties or thirties in good health and CMV-seronegative. Both conserved end residues are trimmed from each CDR3.

>TRBV28|10|TRBJ2-1
VCGDFGNEQF
>TRBV27|10|TRBJ1-4
ASSPSGGKLF
>TRBV7-2|13|TRBJ2-7
ASSSSGSRSYEQY
>TRBV9|14|TRBJ2-1
ASSALTSGGGNEQF
>TRBV7-2|14|TRBJ2-7
ASSPGLAGGFYEQY
>TRBV5-4|12|TRBJ2-1
ASSIAEEPPEQF
>TRBV10-1|12|TRBJ2-2
ASSRAGGTGELF
>TRBV27|14|TRBJ1-5
ASSLSVRGREGPQH
>TRBV6-5|13|TRBJ2-3
ASSYDGADSDTQY
>TRBV19|11|TRBJ1-1
ASSQDRDTEAF
>TRBV29-1|10|TRBJ2-7
SAGATSHEQY
>TRBV5-4|14|TRBJ2-3
ASRHRTGVSTDTQY
>TRBV5-1|14|TRBJ2-1
ASSLASGSSYNEQF
>TRBV7-6|12|TRBJ2-5
ASSFGTSRETQY
>TRBV23-1|16|TRBJ1-1
ASSPRGRYPTRDTEAF
>TRBV7-3|11|TRBJ2-1
ASTAGGPGEQF
>TRBV5-1|13|TRBJ2-3
ASSLGGGSVDTQY
>TRBV7-9|12|TRBJ1-5
ASKDQGDNQPQH
>TRBV19|13|TRBJ1-2
ASTPGHRSNYGYT
>TRBV9|13|TRBJ2-5
ASSAQDSFRETQY
>TRBV28|13|TRBJ2-7
ASSLVGTGGYEQY
>TRBV5-1|15|TRBJ2-3
ASRSGAGVGVTDTQY
>TRBV27|15|TRBJ2-7
ASSWGRGTTFTYEQY
>TRBV28|13|TRBJ1-2
ASSFEDRVAYGYT
>TRBV15|15|TRBJ2-1
ATSRVGHGSSYNEQF
>TRBV9|13|TRBJ2-7
ASSVAQGEFYEQY
>TRBV5-1|15|TRBJ1-1
ASSLSLGRVGDTEAF
>TRBV30|11|TRBJ2-7
AWTGTGAREQY
>TRBV21-1|13|TRBJ2-7
ASSKESTPAYEQY
>TRBV2|13|TRBJ1-1
ASSDLPGQIGEAF
>TRBV11-3|14|TRBJ2-1
ASSYGLAGGNNEQF
>TRBV5-4|13|TRBJ1-1
ASSSGTVKNTEAF
>TRBV28|13|TRBJ1-2
ASRIVRGLDYGYT
>TRBV9|12|TRBJ1-2
ASSRDPEGYGYT
>TRBV4-3|15|TRBJ2-1
ASSQGPSGRIMDEQF
>TRBV5-1|12|TRBJ2-7
ASSFEAASYEQY
>TRBV7-2|16|TRBJ2-2
ASSFPTGTSGSTGELF
>TRBV6-6|11|TRBJ1-1
ASSLQGRTEAF
>TRBV27|10|TRBJ2-3
ASSLGRDTQY
>TRBV5-6|10|TRBJ2-1
ASSTDSLLQF
>TRBV15|11|TRBJ2-1
ATSSGDTGEQF
>TRBV18|11|TRBJ2-7
ASSPTNSYEQY
>TRBV6-5|12|TRBJ2-7
ASSYGSGAYEQY
>TRBV28|10|TRBJ2-6
ASRSDWPVLT
>TRBV5-1|12|TRBJ1-4
ASRSRGPNEKLF
>TRBV18|9|TRBJ1-2
ASSGQYGYT
>TRBV5-1|15|TRBJ2-3
ASSYQGLAGGSRTQY
>TRBV11-2|12|TRBJ2-7
ASSLAGERVEQY
>TRBV25-1|11|TRBJ1-1
ASSWGEGAEAF
>TRBV28|14|TRBJ2-1
ASSSTSASSYNEQF
>TRBV5-6|11|TRBJ1-1
ASSFPRHTEAF
>TRBV6-5|11|TRBJ2-7
ASSSYRVSEQY
>TRBV5-1|12|TRBJ2-5
ASSLGGREETQY
>TRBV14|16|TRBJ2-7
ASSQVPGTGGDYYEQY
>TRBV4-2|17|TRBJ2-3
ASSPLGRGGRWSTDTQY
>TRBV7-2|13|TRBJ1-4
ASSSTGTRTEKLF